The 25 T cell receptor beta chains reported below all come from one sample, sequenced in a study of Ad26.COV2.S vaccination and SARS-CoV-2 variants. The treatment is: 15 to 20 received Ad26.COV2.S at low or high dose, single or two shots; about 5 received placebo; per-sample allocation not given. The samples date from day 63 after the first vaccine or placebo injection. Here immunoSEQ multiplex PCR was the method, and the copy in TCRdb shows in-frame clones only, minus some. The sample yields about half a million clones, 89% seen once. The sequenced sample was peripheral blood, obtained in a trial of Ad26.COV2.S vaccine versus placebo. The receptors originated from a person aged 18 to 59 who received the Ad26.COV2.S COVID-19 vaccine or a placebo.

J is TRBJ2-7 and V is TRBV28; D is possibly TRBD2 (6 bases). CDR1 and CDR2 from the germline V gene are MDHEN and SYDVKM. The CDR3 length is 15 residues. The V gene lost 3 bases and the J gene lost 5 bases, with 17 bases spanning the gap. CDR3 sequence: CASSFGGSRAHEQYF. The CDR3, as DNA: TGTGCCAGCAGTTTCGGAGGGTCCAGGGCCCACGAGCAGTACTTC.

This clone was recorded a few times. This chain links TRBV7-3 with TRBJ1-3, with a possible D match to TRBD1 (5 bases). This CDR3 contains 13 residues. Trimming cost V 6 bases and J 2 bases, with 8 bases left between them. The germline V gene encodes CDR1 SGHTA and CDR2 FQGTGA. The CDR3 spells CASSKGAGNTIYF. The CDR3 bases are TGTGCCAGCAGTAAAGGGGCTGGAAACACCATATATTTT.

J is TRBJ2-7 and V is TRBV3-1 (or the pseudogene TRBV3-2); 14 positions match TRBD2. V was pared by 3 bases and J by 3 bases, with 10 bases of the junction left unmatched. Germline V gives CDR1 LGHDT, CDR2 YNNKEL (reference sequence). This CDR3 has 18 residues. The CDR3 DNA sequence: TGTGCCAGCAGCCACTTTGGACTAGCGGGGGGAAACCGCTACGAGCAGTACTTC. Its translation: CASSHFGLAGGNRYEQYF.

This CDR3 is CASRPISGAAYNEQFF. CDR3 DNA sequence: TGTGCCAGCAGACCAATTAGCGGGGCTGCCTACAATGAGCAGTTCTTC. The chain couples TRBV7-9 to TRBJ2-1, with 8 bases matching TRBD2. The V segment lost 6 bases and the J segment 2 bases; nucleotides outside the gene matches: 9. Germline lookup yields CDR1 SEHNR and CDR2 FQNEAQ (reference sequence). The CDR3 runs 16 residues. Drawing the rest from reference TRBV7-9 and TRBJ2-1, the complete variable domain is DTGVSQNPRHKITKRGQNVTFRCDPISEHNRLYWYRQTLGQGPEFLTYFQNEAQLEKSRLLSDRFSAERPKGSFSTLEIQRTEQGDSAMYLCASRPISGAAYNEQFFGPGTRLTVL.

The DNA for the CDR3 is TGTGCCTGGAGTCTCAGGGAACGGGGGGGCCGTTGGCAGTTCTTC. Protein sequence: CAWSLRERGGRWQFF. J is TRBJ2-1 and V is TRBV30; 8 bases fit TRBD2. Germline V CDR1 and CDR2: GTSNPN, SVGIG (reference sequence). The CDR3 consists of 15 residues. J was trimmed by 12 bases and V by 2 bases; bases with no gene match: 15.

V usage is TRBV2 and J usage is TRBJ1-4; 7 positions match TRBD1. The CDR3 is 14 amino acids. V lost 2 bases to trimming and J lost 8 bases; unmatched junction nucleotides: 5. Germline CDR1 SNHLY, CDR2 FYNNEI. The CDR3 region is CASSERQGQEKLFF. CDR3 DNA: TGTGCCAGCAGTGAACGGCAGGGACAGGAAAAACTGTTTTTT.

The J gene is TRBJ1-1, the V gene TRBV27; TRBD1 matches at 8 bases. The length of the CDR3 is 13 residues. V lost 6 bases to trimming and J lost 10 bases; unmatched junction nucleotides: 10. CDR1 is MNHEY and CDR2 is SMNVEV in the germline V gene (reference sequence). The CDR3 loop reads CASRFQGARVAFF. CDR3 sequence (DNA): TGTGCCAGCAGATTCCAGGGGGCGCGTGTAGCTTTCTTT.

The chain couples TRBV6-5 to TRBJ2-7, with D perhaps matching TRBD1 (6 bases). V dropped 0 bases and J dropped 0 bases, with 6 bases sitting between them. Germline assignment: CDR1 MNHEY and CDR2 SVGAGI. The CDR3 is made up of 14 amino acids. DNA of the CDR3: TGTGCCAGCAGTTACTCGGGACACTCCTACGAGCAGTACTTC. Protein product: CASSYSGHSYEQYF.

J is TRBJ2-7 and V is TRBV7-8; TRBD2 matches 7 bases. Germline trimming cut 0 bases from V and 3 bases from J; bases unmatched to any gene: 8. Germline V CDR1 and CDR2: SGHVS, FQNEAQ. This CDR3 has 16 residues. The CDR3 spells CASSLAGRGFYYEQYF. DNA for the CDR3: TGTGCCAGCAGCTTAGCAGGGCGGGGGTTCTACTACGAGCAGTACTTC.

The rearrangement links TRBV7-9 to TRBJ1-2; no clear D gene. In germline, CDR1 is SEHNR, CDR2 FQNEAQ (reference sequence). V lost 5 bases to trimming and J lost 10 bases, with 14 bases between them. This CDR3 is built from 12 residues. In nucleotides, the CDR3 is TGTGCCAGCAGCGCCCCCTTCGCTGACTACACCTTC. Translating gives CASSAPFADYTF.

The rearrangement joins TRBV7-2 to TRBJ2-5; D is unclear. V was shortened by 3 bases and J by 5 bases, with 19 bases between the two germline ends. The CDR3 length is 16 residues. CDR1 is SGHTA and CDR2 is FQGNSA in the germline V gene. As DNA, the CDR3 is TGTGCCAGCAGCTTTGAGACCCGGGTTCCTACGGAGACCCAGTACTTC. This gives the protein CASSFETRVPTETQYF.

This clone was counted between two and nine times. This rearrangement joins TRBV4-3 to TRBJ1-3, with D unclear. The length of the CDR3 is 16 residues. Germline V CDR1 and CDR2: LGHNA, YSLEER. V was trimmed by 3 bases and J by 2 bases, leaving 14 bases between them. In DNA, the CDR3 is TGCGCCAGCAGCCAGTCGGTCGGATCAACTGGAAACACCATATATTTT. Encoded protein: CASSQSVGSTGNTIYF.

Regarding this clone: This same CDR3 is encoded by further DNA sequences in the sample. This chain joins TRBV6-5 and TRBJ2-7; a weak D match, TRBD2 (5 bases). The CDR3 contains 13 residues. In germline, CDR1 is MNHEY, CDR2 SVGAGI. The V end lost 6 bases, the J end lost 0 bases, and 9 bases lay between the germline ends. The CDR3 region has the DNA TGTGCCAGCAGGGCGGGCCTCTCCTACGAGCAGTACTTC. It translates to CASRAGLSYEQYF.

The chain has TRBV18 and TRBJ2-7; D not certain. The CDR3 length is 14 residues. V dropped 1 base and J dropped 7 bases, with 14 bases sitting between them. Per the germline V gene, CDR1 is KGHSH and CDR2 is LQKENI. The CDR3, as DNA: TGTGCCAGCTCACCACTTGAAAGGGTAAGGGAGCAGTACTTC. Protein: CASSPLERVREQYF.

The chain carries TRBV29-1 and TRBJ1-5, with D maybe TRBD1 (5 bases). V was shortened by 6 bases and J by 0 bases, with 9 bases between the two germline ends. In germline, CDR1 is SQVTM, CDR2 ANQGSEA. The CDR3 is made up of 13 amino acids. Written as DNA, the CDR3 is TGCAGCGTCCGGACAAGTAGCAATCAGCCCCAGCATTTT. This codes for CSVRTSSNQPQHF.

The chain joins TRBV10-1 to TRBJ2-7; D not certain. V was pared by 3 bases and J by 2 bases, with 11 bases between. CDR1 is WNHNN and CDR2 is SYGVQD in the germline V gene (reference sequence). This CDR3 is built from 14 residues. CDR3 sequence reads: CASSDALMAYEQYF. For the CDR3, the DNA is TGCGCCAGCAGTGATGCGTTGATGGCCTACGAGCAGTACTTC.

The chain employs TRBV9 and TRBJ2-7; the match to TRBD2 covers 8 bases. The J segment lost 0 bases and the V segment lost 3 bases, leaving 5 bases of the junction unmatched. This CDR3 comprises 15 residues. From germline, CDR1 is SGDLS and CDR2 YYNGEE. CDR3 DNA sequence: TGTGCCAGCAGCGCCAGCGGGAGCGCCTCCTACGAGCAGTACTTC. The encoded protein is CASSASGSASYEQYF.

The chain combines TRBV7-9 with TRBJ1-2; D is perhaps TRBD1 (6 bases). CDR1 is SEHNR and CDR2 is FQNEAQ in the germline V gene (reference sequence). The CDR3 covers 15 residues. Trimming took 5 bases from V and 2 from J, leaving 15 bases between them. This CDR3 reads CASSPGQNRNYGYTF. In DNA form, the CDR3 reads TGTGCCAGCAGCCCCGGACAGAATCGGAACTATGGCTACACCTTC.

In its sample, this clone was seen many times. The genes are TRBV5-4 and TRBJ1-2, with 10 bases matching TRBD1. Germline CDR1 SGHNT, CDR2 YYREEE (reference sequence). The CDR3 contains 13 residues. The junction had 10 bases not matched to a gene; V was cut back by 4 bases and J by 13 bases. The CDR3, as DNA: TGTGCCAGCAGCCTAGGGACAGGGGTTGCCCCCACCTTC. Protein product: CASSLGTGVAPTF. Full variable domain (rest looked up from reference TRBV5-4 and TRBJ1-2): ETGVTQSPTHLIKTRGQQVTLRCSSQSGHNTVSWYQQALGQGPQFIFQYYREEENGRGNFPPRFSGLQFPNYSSELNVNALELDDSALYLCASSLGTGVAPTFGSGTRLTVV.

This clone was detected once. The chain carries TRBV6-6 and TRBJ1-1; perhaps TRBD1 as D (5 bases). CDR1 is MNHNY, CDR2 SVGAGI, per germline (reference sequence). Trimming removed 2 bases at V and 6 bases at J, with 19 bases between. This CDR3 contains 16 residues. Written as DNA, the CDR3 is TGTGCCAGCAGTTACCCCGGACTTCGGGGGACTCCTGAAGCTTTCTTT. Its protein is CASSYPGLRGTPEAFF.

This clone was seen only a few times. The V and J genes are TRBV5-6 and TRBJ1-2; D unresolved. The V end lost 2 bases, the J end lost 5 bases, and 16 bases lay between the germline ends. The CDR3 is 15 residues long. Germline-derived CDR1 and CDR2 are SGHDT and YYEEEE. Here the CDR3 reads CASSFVDVERYGYTF. CDR3 in DNA: TGTGCCAGCAGCTTTGTGGACGTGGAGAGGTATGGCTACACCTTC. Variable domain in full (rest from reference TRBV5-6 and TRBJ1-2): DAGVTQSPTHLIKTRGQQVTLRCSPKSGHDTVSWYQQALGQGPQFIFQYYEEEERQRGNFPDRFSGHQFPNYSSELNVNALLLGDSALYLCASSFVDVERYGYTFGSGTRLTVV.

The chain joins TRBV24-1 to TRBJ2-1; 13 bases are a match to TRBD2. The length of the CDR3 is 19 residues. Germline trimming cut 0 bases from V and 0 bases from J; bases unmatched to any gene: 4. Germline V lookup: CDR1 KGHDR, CDR2 SFDVKD. CDR3 DNA: TGTGCCACCAGTGATTTGCACGGGACTAGCGGGAACTCCTACAATGAGCAGTTCTTC. Its protein is CATSDLHGTSGNSYNEQFF.

This clone was recorded only once. The V and J genes are TRBV10-2 and TRBJ2-2; D possibly corresponds to TRBD2 (6 bases). CDR3 length: 14 amino acids. Germline lookup yields CDR1 WSHSY and CDR2 SAAADI. V lost 6 bases, J lost 2 bases, and 10 bases lay in between. The CDR3 region is CASSAGRNTGELFF. As DNA, the CDR3 is TGCGCCAGCAGCGCGGGACGTAACACCGGGGAGCTGTTTTTT.

The chain combines TRBV7-2 with TRBJ2-7, with D hard to call. The V end was cut by 3 bases, the J end by 0 bases, with 6 bases between. The V gene's germline CDR1 is SGHTA and CDR2 FQGNSA. CDR3 length equals 13 residues. The CDR3 DNA reads as TGTGCCAGCAGCTTCCACAGCTCCTACGAGCAGTACTTC. This gives the protein CASSFHSSYEQYF. The variable domain in full, with the rest retrieved from reference TRBV7-2 and TRBJ2-7, is GAGVSQSPSNKVTEKGKDVELRCDPISGHTALYWYRQSLGQGLEFLIYFQGNSAPDKSGLPSDRFSAERTGGSVSTLTIQRTQQEDSAVYLCASSFHSSYEQYFGPGTRLTVT.

The rearrangement links TRBV27 to TRBJ2-1; 9 bases are shared with TRBD1. The CDR3 is 15 residues long. Germline V lookup: CDR1 MNHEY, CDR2 SMNVEV (reference sequence). V gave up 7 bases and J gave up 8 bases; unmatched junction bases: 12. The CDR3: CASTSPGQGFDEQFF. Here the CDR3 DNA reads TGTGCCAGCACCTCCCCGGGACAGGGTTTCGATGAGCAGTTCTTC.